The 5 T cell receptor beta chains given below trace back to one sample, sequenced in a study of T cell repertoires in cytomegalovirus infection. MiXCR, applied by TCRdb to the reads, yields one record per CDR3 protein. The sample yields fewer than 550,000 distinct CDR3 sequences, around 11% seen once. Source material: PBMCs. Receptor source: a human donor in good health (CMV status not recorded). Some clones in this sample may be carry-over from other donors' samples.

This clonotype has a handful of counts. The V call is TRBV29-1, the J call TRBJ2-2; tentatively, D is TRBD1 (5 bases). Germline V CDR1 and CDR2: SQVTM, ANQGSEA. Between the trimmed V and J ends, which lost 4 bases and 6 bases, there was a span of 12 bases. The CDR3 contains 13 residues. Written as DNA, the CDR3 is TGCAGCGTTGTAATCATCAGGGCCGGGGAGCTGTTTTTT. This encodes CSVVIIRAGELFF.

This clonotype appeared many times. The chain is built from TRBV5-1 and TRBJ2-7; a weak D match, TRBD2 (7 bases). Germline CDR1 reads SGHRS; CDR2 reads YFSETQ. The CDR3 is 15 residues long. Between the trimmed V and J ends, which lost 3 bases and 5 bases, there was a span of 18 bases. CDR3 protein: CASSWGGAGHDEQYF. CDR3 DNA: TGCGCCAGCAGCTGGGGGGGGGCAGGCCATGACGAGCAGTACTTC.

This clonotype was counted ten times or more. This sequence joins TRBV6-1 and TRBJ2-3; possibly TRBD2 for D (6 bases). CDR1 and CDR2 (germline): MNHNS, SASEGT. The CDR3 has 14 amino acids. Trimming shortened V by 2 bases and J by 6 bases, and 12 bases separated the two germline ends. The CDR3 loop reads CASSERSGGDTQYF. DNA of the CDR3: TGTGCCAGCAGTGAAAGGAGTGGGGGGGATACGCAGTATTTT.

This clonotype was counted at least ten times. This chain uses TRBV5-4 with TRBJ2-1; 8 nucleotides match TRBD2. The J segment lost 4 bases and the V segment lost 3 bases, leaving 9 bases of the junction unmatched. The CDR3 contains 16 residues. Germline V CDR1 and CDR2: SGHNT, YYREEE (reference sequence). The CDR3 DNA is TGTGCCAGCAGCTCCCCTGGAGGCGGGGGGTACAATGAGCAGTTCTTC. Translation: CASSSPGGGGYNEQFF.

At least ten counts were recorded for this clonotype. The chain employs TRBV15 and TRBJ2-3, with 7 nucleotides matching TRBD2. After removal of 8 bases from V and 0 bases from J, the junction contained 5 bases not matched to a gene. From germline, CDR1 is LNHNV and CDR2 YYDKDF (reference sequence). This CDR3 comprises 14 residues. The CDR3 spells CATGSGTSTDTQYF. DNA of the CDR3: TGTGCCACCGGGAGCGGGACGAGCACAGATACGCAGTATTTT.